These T cell receptor beta chains were read from a single sample in a study of Ad26.COV2.S vaccination and SARS-CoV-2 variants. TCRdb's table, derived via immunoSEQ multiplex PCR, lists solely in-frame clones and lacks some. The sample records 250,000 to 300,000 clones, 70% to 90% being singletons. The sequencing used peripheral blood, collected in a trial of Ad26.COV2.S vaccine versus placebo. These receptors were collected from a person aged 18-60 years who received the Ad26.COV2.S COVID-19 vaccine or a placebo. Each CDR3 is given with its conserved first and last residue. D genes are given only for firm matches. Clone size is given for some rows only: seen once, a few or many times, or a class if the clone is expanded.

clone size: -; V gene: TRBV14; J gene: TRBJ1-3; D gene: -; CDR3 protein: CASSQDLGPPGNTIYF; CDR3 DNA: TGTGCCAGCAGCCAAGATCTGGGCCCCCCCGGAAACACCATATATTTT
clone size: -; V gene: TRBV11-2; J gene: TRBJ1-2; D gene: TRBD1; CDR3 protein: CASSPPGTGANYGYTF; CDR3 DNA: TGTGCCAGCAGCCCCCCCGGGACAGGTGCGAACTATGGCTACACCTTC
clone size: -; V gene: TRBV2; J gene: TRBJ1-4; D gene: TRBD1; CDR3 protein: CASKGTGVEKLFF; CDR3 DNA: TGTGCCAGCAAGGGGACAGGGGTTGAAAAACTGTTTTTT
clone size: once; V gene: TRBV12-3/TRBV12-4; J gene: TRBJ1-2; D gene: -; CDR3 protein: CASSMTYMGGYTF; CDR3 DNA: TGTGCCAGCAGTATGACATACATGGGTGGCTACACCTTC
clone size: -; V gene: TRBV5-1; J gene: TRBJ2-3; D gene: -; CDR3 protein: CASSISSTGSFSTSTDTQYF; CDR3 DNA: TGCGCCAGCAGCATATCATCGACAGGCAGCTTTAGTACTAGCACAGATACGCAGTATTTT
clone size: -; V gene: TRBV7-3; J gene: TRBJ1-2; D gene: -; CDR3 protein: CASSQVPTTGYTF; CDR3 DNA: TGTGCCAGCAGCCAGGTCCCGACGACGGGCTACACCTTC
clone size: few; V gene: TRBV9; J gene: TRBJ1-5; D gene: -; CDR3 protein: CASSVGGVGQPQHF; CDR3 DNA: TGTGCCAGCAGCGTAGGAGGGGTGGGGCAGCCCCAGCATTTT
clone size: few; V gene: TRBV20-1; J gene: TRBJ1-6; D gene: -; CDR3 protein: CSARSRDLLHF; CDR3 DNA: TGCAGTGCTAGATCCCGGGACCTACTCCACTTT
clone size: few; V gene: TRBV14; J gene: TRBJ1-4; D gene: TRBD1; CDR3 protein: CASSQGLARGQEKLFF; CDR3 DNA: TGTGCCAGCAGCCAAGGTCTGGCCAGGGGGCAAGAAAAACTGTTTTTT
clone size: -; V gene: TRBV5-1; J gene: TRBJ1-1; D gene: -; CDR3 protein: CASSQGVGNTEAFF; CDR3 DNA: TGCGCCAGCAGCCAGGGAGTCGGGAACACTGAAGCTTTCTTT
clone size: -; V gene: TRBV15; J gene: TRBJ2-5; D gene: -; CDR3 protein: CATRKTGWETQYF; CDR3 DNA: TGTGCCACCAGAAAAACAGGGTGGGAGACCCAGTACTTC
clone size: -; V gene: TRBV5-6; J gene: TRBJ2-1; D gene: TRBD2; CDR3 protein: CASRSSGRAYNEQFF; CDR3 DNA: TGTGCCAGCAGATCCAGCGGGAGGGCTTACAATGAGCAGTTCTTC
clone size: -; V gene: TRBV30; J gene: TRBJ1-4; D gene: TRBD1; CDR3 protein: CAWSLTGGNEKLFF; CDR3 DNA: TGTGCCTGGAGTTTGACAGGGGGAAATGAAAAACTGTTTTTT
clone size: few; V gene: TRBV19; J gene: TRBJ1-1; D gene: TRBD1; CDR3 protein: CASSTRQGMNTEAFF; CDR3 DNA: TGTGCCAGTAGTACCCGACAGGGGATGAACACTGAAGCTTTCTTT
clone size: -; V gene: TRBV5-1; J gene: TRBJ1-4; D gene: -; CDR3 protein: CASSPLGAPNEKLFF; CDR3 DNA: TGCGCCAGCTCGCCCTTAGGGGCTCCTAATGAAAAACTGTTTTTT
clone size: -; V gene: TRBV2; J gene: TRBJ1-6; D gene: -; CDR3 protein: CASSDRGDSPLHF; CDR3 DNA: TGTGCCAGCAGTGACAGGGGAGATTCACCCCTCCACTTT
clone size: -; V gene: TRBV5-1; J gene: TRBJ2-5; D gene: -; CDR3 protein: CASSRSRFGIQETQYF; CDR3 DNA: TGCGCCAGCAGCAGGAGTCGGTTTGGGATCCAAGAGACCCAGTACTTC
clone size: -; V gene: TRBV6-5; J gene: TRBJ1-1; D gene: -; CDR3 protein: CASSYSSQAYTEAFF; CDR3 DNA: TGTGCCAGCAGTTACTCGAGCCAGGCGTACACTGAAGCTTTCTTT